This T cell receptor beta chain was obtained from a study of cytomegalovirus exposure and HLA in healthy donors. Whole-study results and caveats: Among immune exposure information, only CMV serostatus was available. An analysis that came later showed most CMV-associated TCR beta chains appearing HLA-restricted. Most sequenced TCRs were rare (though some public TCRs occurred in many donors). Data from an earlier analysis indicated that most TCR beta V segments were productive either about 87% or about 30% of the time.

The V gene's germline CDR1 is SNHLY and CDR2 FYNNEI. CDR3 length equals 14 residues. Trimming removed 3 bases from V and 8 bases from J, with 16 bases in between. About this clone: Its antigen remains unidentified.

With 60 Vbeta and 13 Jbeta primers, the PCR was carried out. The assay was immunoSEQ multiplex PCR, and TCRdb's table has in-frame clones only and misses some. This table has 150,000 to 200,000 clones, roughly 70% appearing once. This TCR derives from a girl aged 10-17 years in good health and CMV-seronegative. The chain is built from TRBV2 and TRBJ1-2; tentatively, D is TRBD1 (5 bases). Material: PBMCs. The CDR3 nucleotides are TGTGCCAGCAGTGATAGGGGCGGGGATGGAGGCTACACCTTC. It is translated as CASSDRGGDGGYTF.